What follows are 30 T cell receptor beta chains derived from one specimen sequenced in a study of beta chain features in type 1 diabetes. Expressed TCRB transcripts were sequenced, since all the RNA that had been isolated was reverse transcribed. Libraries were prepared by immunoSEQ multiplex PCR; TCRdb keeps only in-frame clonotypes and omits some of them. Among a few hundred thousand clones, around 15% were seen once, and the ten largest hold 6.7%. Sequencing input: central memory CD4+ T cells from blood. Every receptor here comes from a man aged 25-45 years in good health.

This clone was observed a handful of times. The chain couples TRBV6-1 to TRBJ1-5; D gene uncertain. V lost 0 bases and J lost 1, with 7 bases in between. The CDR3 sequence is 15 residues long. Germline CDR1 reads MNHNS; CDR2 reads SASEGT. The CDR3 loop is CASSEARSSNQPQHF. In nucleotides, the CDR3 is TGTGCCAGCAGTGAAGCGAGAAGCAGCAATCAGCCCCAGCATTTT.

The count of this clone is one. The rearrangement links TRBV19 to TRBJ1-4, with a possible D match to TRBD1 (5 bases). Looked up from germline, CDR1 is LNHDA and CDR2 is SQIVND (reference sequence). The CDR3 loop spans 16 amino acids. V was shortened by 2 bases and J by 4 bases, with 14 bases between the two germline ends. The CDR3 region is CASSILWAGRNEKLFF. The CDR3 DNA follows: TGTGCCAGTAGTATACTATGGGCGGGACGTAATGAAAAACTGTTTTTT.

The chain carries TRBV6-5 and TRBJ2-1, with 7 bases aligning to TRBD2. Germline assignment: CDR1 MNHEY and CDR2 SVGAGI. The CDR3 extends over 14 amino acids. V gave up 7 bases and J gave up 0 bases; unmatched junction bases: 3. In DNA, the CDR3 is TGTGCCAGCACGCGGGGGAGCTCCTACAATGAGCAGTTCTTC. Its protein is CASTRGSSYNEQFF.

This clone was seen a handful of times. The chain is built from TRBV9 and TRBJ2-1, with TRBD2 matching 8 bases. V dropped 5 bases and J dropped 9; count of bases not matched to a gene: 10. The germline CDR1 and CDR2 sequences are SGDLS and YYNGEE. The CDR3 totals 14 residues. CDR3 loop: CASSYIAGIAEQFF. CDR3 nucleotides: TGTGCCAGCAGTTACATAGCGGGAATAGCTGAGCAGTTCTTC. The full variable domain, rest sourced from reference TRBV9 and TRBJ2-1, is DSGVTQTPKHLITATGQRVTLRCSPRSGDLSVYWYQQSLDQGLQFLIQYYNGEERAKGNILERFSAQQFPDLHSELNLSSLELGDSALYFCASSYIAGIAEQFFGPGTRLTVL.

This clone has more than one count but fewer than ten. V gene TRBV6-1 combines with J gene TRBJ1-6; no firm D call. Germline V gene lookup returns CDR1 MNHNS and CDR2 SASEGT. Trimming took off 3 bases at V and 7 bases at J, with 7 bases between the two ends. CDR3 size: 13 residues. Here the CDR3 reads CASSDLGNSPLHF. CDR3 bases: TGTGCCAGCAGTGACCTGGGAAATTCACCCCTCCACTTT.

Only a few counts were recorded for this clone. The chain recombines TRBV7-2 with TRBJ2-7; D is perhaps TRBD1 or TRBD2 (5 bases each). This CDR3 spans 14 amino acids. CDR1 and CDR2 (germline): SGHTA, FQGNSA. V lost 5 bases and J lost 5, with 16 bases in between. CDR3 coding DNA: TGTGCCAGCAGCATACTAGACAGCATCGACGAGCAGTACTTC. Its protein is CASSILDSIDEQYF.

The CDR3 loop is CASSLGWQGGYGYTF. The CDR3 DNA sequence: TGTGCCAGCAGCTTAGGCTGGCAGGGGGGCTATGGCTACACCTTC. The chain is built from TRBV7-2 and TRBJ1-2; 7 bases agree with TRBD1. The length of the CDR3 is 15 residues. The germline gives CDR1 SGHTA, CDR2 FQGNSA. V gave up 1 base and J gave up 4 bases; unmatched junction bases: 6.

J is TRBJ2-5 and V is TRBV4-1; the D is unclear. The CDR3 extends over 16 amino acids. V lost 1 base and J 5 bases, leaving 17 bases between the germline ends. Germline loops: CDR1 MGHRA, CDR2 YSYEKL. The CDR3: CASSQGDVPGLETQYF. DNA for the CDR3: TGCGCCAGCAGCCAAGGTGATGTCCCGGGTCTGGAGACCCAGTACTTC.

This chain uses TRBV9 with TRBJ2-1; the D gene is possibly TRBD2 (6 bases). The germline V gene has CDR1 SGDLS and CDR2 YYNGEE. Trimming took off 8 bases at V and 5 bases at J, with 14 bases between the two ends. CDR3 length: 13 amino acids. The CDR3 DNA reads TGTGCCAGTGGACTAAGTTTCGACAATGAGCAGTTCTTC. It translates to CASGLSFDNEQFF. Looking up the rest from reference TRBV9 and TRBJ2-1 gives the full variable domain: DSGVTQTPKHLITATGQRVTLRCSPRSGDLSVYWYQQSLDQGLQFLIQYYNGEERAKGNILERFSAQQFPDLHSELNLSSLELGDSALYFCASGLSFDNEQFFGPGTRLTVL.

This clone was recorded many times. The rearrangement joins TRBV30 to TRBJ1-1; D remains ambiguous. The CDR3 totals 13 residues. V lost 4 bases and J 0 bases, leaving 9 bases between the germline ends. Germline V gene sequence: CDR1 GTSNPN, CDR2 SVGIG (reference sequence). The CDR3, as DNA: TGTGCCTGGACCGCAGATATGAACACTGAAGCTTTCTTT. Translation: CAWTADMNTEAFF.

The chain recombines TRBV9 with TRBJ1-4, with D possibly matching TRBD1 (5 bases). Germline CDR1 and CDR2: SGDLS and YYNGEE. CDR3 length: 15 amino acids. V lost 0 bases to trimming and J lost 6 bases, with 12 bases between them. CDR3 residues: CASSVGARDDEKLFF. The CDR3 nucleotides read TGTGCCAGCAGCGTAGGTGCCAGGGACGATGAAAAACTGTTTTTT.

This clone appeared a few times. V gene TRBV4-2 combines with J gene TRBJ1-1, with TRBD1 as a possible D gene (5 bases). The CDR3 loop spans 14 amino acids. Germline V gives CDR1 LGHNA, CDR2 YNFKEQ. Trimming pared 5 bases from V and 4 bases from J, leaving 14 bases between. CDR3 coding DNA: TGTGCCAGCAGCGCCGGCGGGGCGGGCACTGAAGCTTTCTTT. This encodes CASSAGGAGTEAFF.

J is TRBJ1-2 and V is TRBV7-8, with 7 nucleotides matching TRBD1. Germline lookup yields CDR1 SGHVS and CDR2 FQNEAQ. J was trimmed by 8 bases and V by 7 bases; bases with no gene match: 10. The CDR3 is made up of 13 amino acids. The DNA of the CDR3 is TGTGCCAGCACAAAGGGACAGTCAACCGGCTACACCTTC. Amino acids: CASTKGQSTGYTF.

There are many counts of this clone. The rearrangement joins TRBV11-2 to TRBJ2-7; perhaps TRBD2 as D (6 bases). CDR3 length equals 14 residues. The V and J ends lost 1 base and 2 bases respectively, with 9 bases between them. CDR1 and CDR2 from the germline V gene are SGHAT and FQNNGV. CDR3 protein: CASSLVRGTYEQYF. CDR3 coding DNA: TGTGCCAGCAGCTTAGTTCGGGGGACCTACGAGCAGTACTTC.

This clone was counted at least ten times. The sample carries other DNA sequences with the same CDR3. The chain has TRBV11-2 and TRBJ2-1; D remains ambiguous. Germline V CDR1 and CDR2: SGHAT, FQNNGV. The V end lost 4 bases, the J end lost 4 bases, and 8 bases lay between the germline ends. The CDR3 is 13 residues long. The CDR3 DNA follows: TGTGCCAGCAGCTCGGAGCTTTACAATGAGCAGTTCTTC. It encodes CASSSELYNEQFF.

The sample holds many counts of this clone. This chain uses TRBV6-5 with TRBJ2-3; either TRBD1 or TRBD2 may supply D (6 bases each). The CDR3 extends over 13 amino acids. V was cut by 6 bases and J by 4 bases, with 11 bases left in between. The V gene's germline CDR1 is MNHEY and CDR2 SVGAGI. The CDR3 is CASREGHPDTQYF. The DNA for the CDR3 is TGTGCCAGCAGGGAGGGACATCCAGATACGCAGTATTTT.

The chain uses TRBV6-1 and TRBJ2-5; 8 bases fit TRBD1. Germline CDR1 MNHNS, CDR2 SASEGT. Trimming at V came to 6 bases and at J to 5 bases, leaving 5 bases not matched to a gene. The CDR3 consists of 13 residues. The CDR3 sequence: CASSYDRGETQYF. DNA of the CDR3: TGTGCCAGCAGCTACGACAGGGGCGAGACCCAGTACTTC.

This clone was observed a handful of times. This sequence joins TRBV30 and TRBJ1-5; D gene ambiguous. Trimming cost V 4 bases and J 1 base, with 11 bases left between them. The CDR3 extends over 14 amino acids. Germline CDR1 GTSNPN, CDR2 SVGIG (reference sequence). The DNA for the CDR3 is TGTGCCTGGACTCCCATCGGGAGCAATCAGCCCCAGCATTTT. It is translated as CAWTPIGSNQPQHF.

This chain's CDR3 is CATSRDGSLAGADTQYF. The DNA of the CDR3 is TGTGCCACCAGCAGAGATGGTTCCCTAGCGGGGGCAGATACGCAGTATTTT. This chain connects TRBV15 to TRBJ2-3; 10 bases agree with TRBD2. Germline CDR1 reads LNHNV; CDR2 reads YYDKDF (reference sequence). J lost 4 bases, V lost 0 bases, and 7 bases had no gene match. CDR3 length: 17 residues.

This chain uses TRBV29-1 with TRBJ2-1; TRBD1 aligns across 9 bases. Losses at the gene ends were 4 bases for V and 7 bases for J; bases not matched to a gene: 5. This CDR3 has 13 amino acids. From germline, CDR1 is SQVTM and CDR2 ANQGSEA. The CDR3 protein is CSVAGQGSNEQFF. In DNA form, the CDR3 reads TGCAGCGTTGCGGGACAGGGCTCGAATGAGCAGTTCTTC.

This clone was counted ten times or more. The chain uses TRBV18 and TRBJ2-7; D remains ambiguous. Germline CDR1 KGHSH, CDR2 LQKENI. The CDR3 spans 13 residues. Trimming removed 5 bases from V and 2 bases from J, with 10 bases in between. The CDR3 region is CASSARFAYEQYF. For the CDR3, the DNA is TGTGCCAGCTCAGCGAGGTTCGCCTACGAGCAGTACTTC.

This clone came up many times. The chain is built from TRBV21-1 and TRBJ2-7; the table's TRBD2 call for D was not verified on the DNA. TRBV21-1 counts as a pseudogene. The CDR3 has 16 residues. The chain's CDR3 is CASSKNKREDSYEQYV. The CDR3 bases are TGTGCCAGCAGCAAAAATAAGCGGGAGGACTCCTACGAGCAGTACGTC.

Only a few counts were recorded for this clone. CDR3 region: CASSPRRATGNTIYF. The CDR3 bases are TGTGCCAGCAGCCCCAGGCGGGCTACTGGAAACACCATATATTTT. The chain has TRBV7-9 and TRBJ1-3; D is uncertain. CDR1 SEHNR and CDR2 FQNEAQ come from the germline V gene (reference sequence). The CDR3 is made up of 15 amino acids. Between the trimmed V and J ends, which lost 5 bases and 2 bases, there was a span of 13 bases.

The gene calls are TRBV7-9 and TRBJ2-3; D is perhaps TRBD1 (6 bases). CDR1 and CDR2 (germline): SEHNR, FQNEAQ (reference sequence). The V gene lost 5 bases and the J gene lost 6 bases, with 9 bases spanning the gap. The CDR3 spans 12 residues. The CDR3 here is CASSPQGDTQYF. The CDR3 DNA reads TGTGCCAGCAGCCCCCAGGGGGATACGCAGTATTTT.

Points on this clone: The sample holds other DNA sequences that translate to the same CDR3. The rearrangement links TRBV5-6 to TRBJ2-1, with D uncertain. The CDR3 spans 14 residues. Trimming removed 2 bases from V and 1 base from J, with 7 bases in between. CDR1 SGHDT and CDR2 YYEEEE come from the germline V gene. CDR3 in amino acids: CASSFGVSYNEQFF. The DNA of the CDR3 is TGTGCCAGCAGCTTTGGGGTTTCCTACAATGAGCAGTTCTTC.

To note about this clone: A single base separates this from a much larger clone, so it may be a read error. This sequence joins TRBV6-5 and TRBJ2-1; no reliable D call. V was pared by 10 bases and J by 0 bases, with 4 bases between. The CDR3 runs 11 residues. Per the germline V gene, CDR1 is MNHEY and CDR2 is SVGAGI. The CDR3 is CATSSYNEQFF. In nucleotides, the CDR3 is TGTGCCACCAGCTCCTACAATGAGCAGTTCTTC.

This clone came up many times. V and J are TRBV10-3 and TRBJ1-1; D is unresolved. This CDR3 is 15 amino acids long. Trimming removed 4 bases at V and 0 bases at J, with 12 bases between. Germline V gene lookup returns CDR1 ENHRY and CDR2 SYGVKD. DNA for the CDR3: TGTGCCATCAGTGGGAATCCAACGGTGAACACTGAAGCTTTCTTT. Translation gives CAISGNPTVNTEAFF.

In this sample, this clone turned up a few times. This chain connects TRBV30 to TRBJ2-3, with 7 positions matching TRBD2. The CDR3 has 15 residues. CDR1 and CDR2 (germline): GTSNPN, SVGIG (reference sequence). The ends lost 5 bases at V and 1 base at J; junction bases unmatched: 9. As DNA, the CDR3 is TGTGCCTGGGGCCGAGACGGGAGGCGCACAGATACGCAGTATTTT. It is translated as CAWGRDGRRTDTQYF.

The chain combines TRBV6-6 with TRBJ1-3, with unresolved D. V was pared by 11 bases and J by 0 bases, with 8 bases between. Germline V gene data show CDR1 as MNHNY and CDR2 as SVGAGI (reference sequence). This CDR3 contains 12 residues. CDR3 coding DNA: TGTGCCGCCGTGGGCTCTGGAAACACCATATATTTT. Protein product: CAAVGSGNTIYF.

This rearrangement joins TRBV28 to TRBJ1-2; 7 bases fit TRBD1. CDR1 is MDHEN, CDR2 SYDVKM, per germline. The trim removed 5 bases at V and 2 bases at J, leaving 5 bases unmatched. CDR3 length: 14 residues. CDR3 protein: CASSPPGQNYGYTF. The CDR3 DNA follows: TGTGCCAGCAGTCCGCCGGGACAGAACTATGGCTACACCTTC.